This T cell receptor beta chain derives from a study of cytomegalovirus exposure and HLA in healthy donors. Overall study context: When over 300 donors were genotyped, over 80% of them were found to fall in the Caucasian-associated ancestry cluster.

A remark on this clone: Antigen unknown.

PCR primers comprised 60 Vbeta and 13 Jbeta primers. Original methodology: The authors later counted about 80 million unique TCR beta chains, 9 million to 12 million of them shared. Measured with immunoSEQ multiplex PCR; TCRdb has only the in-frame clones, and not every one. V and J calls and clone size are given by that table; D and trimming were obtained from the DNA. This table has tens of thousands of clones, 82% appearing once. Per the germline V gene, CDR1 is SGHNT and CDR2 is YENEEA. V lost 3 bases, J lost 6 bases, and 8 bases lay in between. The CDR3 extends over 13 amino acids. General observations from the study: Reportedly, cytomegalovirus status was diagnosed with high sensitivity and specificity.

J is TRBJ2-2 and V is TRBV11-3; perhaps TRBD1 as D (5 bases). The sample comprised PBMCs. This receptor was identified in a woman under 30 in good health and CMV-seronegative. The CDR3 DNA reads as TGTGCCAGCAGCTTCGCAGGGCCCGGGGAGCTGTTTTTT. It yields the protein CASSFAGPGELFF. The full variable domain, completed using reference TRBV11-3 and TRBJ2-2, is EAGVVQSPRYKIIEKKQPVAFWCNPISGHNTLYWYLQNLGQGPELLIRYENEEAVDDSQLPKDRFSAERLKGVDSTLKIQPAELGDSAVYLCASSFAGPGELFFGEGSRLTVL.